The 30 T cell receptor beta chains listed next were all sequenced from one sample in a study of cytomegalovirus exposure and HLA in healthy donors. Amplification used 60 Vbeta primers and 13 Jbeta primers. TCRdb keeps only in-frame clones here, not all; method: immunoSEQ multiplex PCR. The sample yields roughly 90,000 clones, roughly 80% seen once. The sample comprised PBMCs. The receptors shown here come from a young man in good health and CMV-seropositive.

The J gene is TRBJ2-2, the V gene TRBV4-1, with 9 nucleotides matching TRBD2. J was trimmed by 6 bases and V by 0 bases; bases with no gene match: 11. The length of the CDR3 is 18 residues. Per the germline V gene, CDR1 is MGHRA and CDR2 is YSYEKL. The CDR3 nucleotides are TGCGCCAGCAGCCAAGAAGGTAGCGGGAGAATGGCCCCCGGGGAGCTGTTTTTT. Amino acid sequence: CASSQEGSGRMAPGELFF.

This rearrangement joins TRBV7-2 to TRBJ1-4, with 9 bases fitting TRBD1. The germline V gene encodes CDR1 SGHTA and CDR2 FQGNSA. Trimming at V came to 5 bases and at J to 4 bases, leaving 2 bases not matched to a gene. The CDR3 is made up of 14 amino acids. CDR3 residues: CASSPGQGNEKLFF. The CDR3 DNA sequence: TGTGCCAGCAGCCCGGGACAGGGTAATGAAAAACTGTTTTTT.

This chain connects TRBV28 to TRBJ2-1, with 7 bases lining up with TRBD2. J lost 6 bases, V lost 7 bases, and 9 bases had no gene match. CDR1 is MDHEN and CDR2 is SYDVKM in the germline V gene. CDR3 size: 14 residues. As DNA, the CDR3 is TGTGCCAGCACCTTTCCGGGACTAACCAATGAGCAGTTCTTC. Translated: CASTFPGLTNEQFF.

The genes are TRBV5-5 and TRBJ2-6, with 9 nucleotides matching TRBD1. The length of the CDR3 is 17 residues. Per the germline V gene, CDR1 is SGHKS and CDR2 is YYEKEE (reference sequence). With 4 bases clipped from V and 3 bases from J, the junction kept 8 bases outside the gene matches. DNA of the CDR3: TGTGCCAGCAGCGCACTACAGGGGGCGGGTGGGGCCAACGTCCTGACTTTC. Translated, it gives CASSALQGAGGANVLTF.

The rearrangement joins TRBV4-1 to TRBJ2-5, with TRBD2 matching over 7 bases. Per germline, CDR1 MGHRA and CDR2 YSYEKL. V shed 4 bases and J 4 bases; nucleotides not matched to a gene: 3. The CDR3 runs to 13 residues. CDR3 sequence reads: CASSRTRGETQYF. Written as DNA, the CDR3 is TGCGCCAGCAGCCGGACTAGGGGAGAGACCCAGTACTTC.

The chain couples TRBV6-6 to TRBJ2-7; 10 bases are shared with TRBD1. The CDR3 length is 15 residues. The germline V gene has CDR1 MNHNY and CDR2 SVGAGI (reference sequence). Trimming removed 5 bases from V and 6 bases from J; junction bases left unmatched: 10. CDR3 region: CASSNPGTGDREQYF. DNA for the CDR3: TGTGCCAGCAGTAACCCCGGGACAGGGGATCGCGAGCAGTACTTC.

V usage is TRBV28 and J usage is TRBJ2-7; 9 bases line up with TRBD1. Germline CDR1 MDHEN, CDR2 SYDVKM. Trimming at V came to 4 bases and at J to 4 bases, leaving 8 bases not matched to a gene. This CDR3 has 15 residues. The CDR3 sequence: CASSSLTGGMYEQYF. The CDR3 DNA sequence: TGTGCCAGCAGTTCACTGACAGGGGGTATGTACGAGCAGTACTTC. Full variable domain (rest looked up from reference TRBV28 and TRBJ2-7): DVKVTQSSRYLVKRTGEKVFLECVQDMDHENMFWYRQDPGLGLRLIYFSYDVKMKEKGDIPEGYSVSREKKERFSLILESASTNQTSMYLCASSSLTGGMYEQYFGPGTRLTVT.

The count of this clone is one. This chain links TRBV11-2 with TRBJ2-1; 10 positions match TRBD2. V gave up 4 bases and J gave up 5 bases; unmatched junction bases: 8. The CDR3 is 16 amino acids. The V gene's germline CDR1 is SGHAT and CDR2 FQNNGV. The CDR3 bases are TGTGCCAGCAGCTCAGCCGCCGGGACTAGCGACAATGAGCAGTTCTTC. This gives the protein CASSSAAGTSDNEQFF.

The V call is TRBV6-5, the J call TRBJ2-1; 8 bases match TRBD1. Germline-derived CDR1 and CDR2 are MNHEY and SVGAGI. This CDR3 is 16 amino acids long. V lost 2 bases, J lost 4 bases, and 7 bases stayed unmatched. The CDR3 bases are TGTGCCAGCAGTTACGAGTCGACAGGGGTATACAATGAGCAGTTCTTC. It specifies CASSYESTGVYNEQFF.

The chain employs TRBV5-1 and TRBJ2-2, with D possibly being TRBD1 (5 bases). The CDR3 sequence is 14 residues long. Germline V gene sequence: CDR1 SGHRS, CDR2 YFSETQ. V was trimmed by 0 bases and J by 3 bases, leaving 6 bases between them. CDR3 loop: CASSLGQYTGELFF. CDR3 nucleotides: TGCGCCAGCAGCTTGGGACAGTACACCGGGGAGCTGTTTTTT.

This chain links TRBV27 with TRBJ2-5; the match to TRBD2 covers 10 bases. CDR3 size: 15 residues. Trimming removed 4 bases from V and 7 bases from J; junction bases left unmatched: 9. The germline V gene has CDR1 MNHEY and CDR2 SMNVEV (reference sequence). CDR3 nucleotide sequence: TGTGCCAGCAGTTCCGGACTAGCGGTCCTTGGGACCCAGTACTTC. Translation: CASSSGLAVLGTQYF.

V is TRBV7-2 and J is TRBJ2-5; TRBD1 aligns across 8 bases. This CDR3 has 16 residues. V shed 0 bases and J 2 bases; nucleotides not matched to a gene: 5. CDR1 and CDR2 (germline): SGHTA, FQGNSA. The CDR3 DNA follows: TGTGCCAGCAGCTTAGCGGGCAGGGGGCCACAAGAGACCCAGTACTTC. Amino acids: CASSLAGRGPQETQYF.

This CDR3 is CASRSGSSGGELFF. The CDR3 nucleotides read TGTGCCAGCAGGAGCGGGAGTAGTGGCGGGGAGCTGTTTTTT. The chain combines TRBV28 with TRBJ2-2, with 8 bases that match TRBD2. The V segment lost 6 bases and the J segment 7 bases; nucleotides outside the gene matches: 7. CDR1 is MDHEN, CDR2 SYDVKM, per germline. There are 14 residues in the CDR3.

The chain joins TRBV28 to TRBJ2-3; weak D call: TRBD2 (5 bases). CDR3 length: 14 residues. Trimming shortened V by 6 bases and J by 2 bases, and 12 bases separated the two germline ends. Germline lookup yields CDR1 MDHEN and CDR2 SYDVKM. The CDR3 here is CASRLGVATDTQYF. The CDR3 DNA follows: TGTGCCAGCAGACTGGGAGTCGCCACAGATACGCAGTATTTT.

This chain joins TRBV6-5 and TRBJ2-1; 10 bases align to TRBD2. The trim removed 4 bases at V and 4 bases at J, leaving 7 bases unmatched. The germline gives CDR1 MNHEY, CDR2 SVGAGI. The CDR3 length is 16 residues. The CDR3 coding sequence is TGTGCCAGCAGTTTATCACTAGCGGGATTATACAATGAGCAGTTCTTC. Translation: CASSLSLAGLYNEQFF.

The genes are TRBV29-1 and TRBJ2-7, with 11 bases aligning to TRBD2. Losses at the gene ends were 2 bases for V and 4 bases for J; bases not matched to a gene: 4. Germline V gives CDR1 SQVTM, CDR2 ANQGSEA. The CDR3 is 14 residues long. The DNA of the CDR3 is TGCAGCGTTGAACCGGTAGCGGGAGGGTACGAGCAGTACTTC. This translates into CSVEPVAGGYEQYF.

The chain employs TRBV6-6 and TRBJ1-4; possible D gene TRBD1, 6 bases. V lost 7 bases and J 7 bases, leaving 16 bases between the germline ends. CDR3 size: 14 residues. Germline V CDR1 and CDR2: MNHNY, SVGAGI (reference sequence). The CDR3 DNA reads as TGTGCCAGCACCCTGGACAGCCGGGGTGAAAAACTGTTTTTT. Translated, it gives CASTLDSRGEKLFF.

This chain connects TRBV27 to TRBJ2-2, with 8 bases that match TRBD2. Trimming cost V 4 bases and J 7 bases; bases outside gene matches: 14. The CDR3 is made up of 17 amino acids. In germline, CDR1 is MNHEY, CDR2 SMNVEV (reference sequence). Here the CDR3 DNA reads TGTGCCAGCAGTTCCCCTTTGGGCGGGAGGTGGAGCGGGGAGCTGTTTTTT. Its translation is CASSSPLGGRWSGELFF.

The V gene is TRBV28, the J gene TRBJ2-7; a possible D gene is TRBD2 (6 bases). Per the germline V gene, CDR1 is MDHEN and CDR2 is SYDVKM. The CDR3 is 13 amino acids. The V and J ends lost 8 bases and 5 bases respectively, with 16 bases between them. CDR3 loop: CASQEGTRNEQYF. CDR3 nucleotides: TGTGCCAGCCAGGAGGGGACGAGAAACGAGCAGTACTTC.

The V and J genes are TRBV23-1 and TRBJ2-7, with 7 bases fitting TRBD1. TRBV23-1 is given ORF status, its function remaining uncertain. The ends lost 4 bases at V and 3 bases at J; junction bases unmatched: 3. This CDR3 region has 13 residues. CDR3 loop: CASSRQGHYEQYF. In nucleotides, the CDR3 is TGCGCCAGCAGTCGACAGGGCCACTACGAGCAGTACTTC.

The chain combines TRBV28 with TRBJ2-7; D possibly corresponds to TRBD1 (6 bases). The V end lost 2 bases, the J end lost 2 bases, and 13 bases lay between the germline ends. The germline V gene has CDR1 MDHEN and CDR2 SYDVKM. The CDR3 totals 15 residues. CDR3 bases: TGTGCCAGCAGTTTAAACAGGGTTCCCACCTACGAGCAGTACTTC. As protein: CASSLNRVPTYEQYF.

The chain employs TRBV13 and TRBJ2-5; 8 bases are shared with TRBD2. With 2 bases clipped from V and 5 bases from J, the junction kept 7 bases outside the gene matches. The CDR3 extends over 15 amino acids. From germline, CDR1 is PRHDT and CDR2 FYEKMQ (reference sequence). The CDR3 loop is CASSLLREGVETQYF. CDR3 nucleotide sequence: TGTGCCAGCAGCTTACTACGGGAGGGGGTTGAGACCCAGTACTTC. The entire variable domain, with the rest obtained from reference TRBV13 and TRBJ2-5, is as follows: AAGVIQSPRHLIKEKRETATLKCYPIPRHDTVYWYQQGPGQDPQFLISFYEKMQSDKGSIPDRFSAQQFSDYHSELNMSSLELGDSALYFCASSLLREGVETQYFGPGTRLLVL.

CDR3 in DNA: TGTGCCAGCAGGGGGCTAGGGGGCTACACCTTC. It yields the protein CASRGLGGYTF. The chain combines TRBV28 with TRBJ1-2, with a weak D call TRBD1 (5 bases). The V gene lost 6 bases and the J gene lost 8 bases, with 10 bases spanning the gap. The V gene's germline CDR1 is MDHEN and CDR2 SYDVKM. The length of the CDR3 is 11 residues.

The V call is TRBV6-5, the J call TRBJ1-5; perhaps TRBD1 as D (6 bases). There are 13 residues in the CDR3. The germline V and J ends were trimmed by 6 bases and 4 bases, with 10 bases remaining between them. Germline values: CDR1 MNHEY, CDR2 SVGAGI. The CDR3, as DNA: TGTGCCAGCAGAAATCAGGGGAATCAGCCCCAGCATTTT. It translates to CASRNQGNQPQHF.

This clone was seen once. This chain connects TRBV7-8 to TRBJ1-5; a possible D gene is TRBD1 (5 bases). Germline CDR1 SGHVS, CDR2 FQNEAQ. The length of the CDR3 is 15 residues. Deletions cut 1 base from V and 2 bases from J, with 9 bases between. CDR3 region: CASSLVGGGNQPQHF. The CDR3 DNA is TGTGCCAGCAGCTTAGTTGGGGGGGGCAATCAGCCCCAGCATTTT.

This chain links TRBV7-6 with TRBJ2-5, with 7 bases identical to TRBD2. The CDR3 sequence is 14 residues long. The germline gives CDR1 SGHVS, CDR2 FNYEAQ. The V segment lost 0 bases and the J segment 4 bases; nucleotides outside the gene matches: 2. CDR3 coding DNA: TGTGCCAGCAGCTTAGCTAGCGGGTCAGAGACCCAGTACTTC. This gives the protein CASSLASGSETQYF.

The chain employs TRBV5-6 and TRBJ2-1, with TRBD2 identical over 9 bases. Germline loops: CDR1 SGHDT, CDR2 YYEEEE. V lost 4 bases, J lost 3 bases, and 5 bases stayed unmatched. This CDR3 region has 15 residues. The CDR3: CASSRRLAVYNEQFF. The CDR3, as DNA: TGTGCCAGCAGCCGGAGACTAGCGGTCTACAATGAGCAGTTCTTC.

This clone is termed medium-sized (0.01 to 0.1%). The V and J genes are TRBV4-1 and TRBJ2-1; 8 bases are shared with TRBD1. With 3 bases clipped from V and 2 bases from J, the junction kept 6 bases outside the gene matches. The germline V gene has CDR1 MGHRA and CDR2 YSYEKL. CDR3 length equals 16 residues. The CDR3 reads CASSQRTGPPYNEQFF. As DNA, the CDR3 is TGCGCCAGCAGCCAGAGGACAGGGCCGCCCTACAATGAGCAGTTCTTC.

The chain employs TRBV19 and TRBJ1-1; D possibly corresponds to TRBD1 (6 bases). Germline CDR1 and CDR2: LNHDA and SQIVND (reference sequence). The CDR3 runs to 15 residues. Trimming cost V 2 bases and J 3 bases, with 13 bases left between them. For the CDR3, the DNA is TGTGCCAGTAGTATAATCGGGGGGCCTTACACTGAAGCTTTCTTT. This codes for CASSIIGGPYTEAFF.

The V call is TRBV9, the J call TRBJ2-7; tentatively, D is TRBD1 (6 bases). V lost 0 bases and J lost 1, with 14 bases in between. CDR3 length: 16 amino acids. CDR1 is SGDLS and CDR2 is YYNGEE in the germline V gene. The CDR3 here is CASSVAPSGQSYEQYF. Here the CDR3 DNA reads TGTGCCAGCAGCGTAGCCCCCTCGGGACAATCCTACGAGCAGTACTTC.